This T cell receptor beta chain stems from a study of T cells in Graves' hyperthyroidism and ophthalmopathy. The study based diagnoses on clinical symptoms, serum thyroxine and TRAb, thyroid ultrasound and orbital computed tomography. This sample holds PBMCs from about 10 ml fresh peripheral blood. The source material, RNA transcripts, was used to amplify TCR beta CDR3 regions. Carried out on the TCR CDR3, a first-round RT-PCR used the HTBI primer set. MiXCR, run by TCRdb on the multiplex PCR reads, gives a single entry per CDR3 protein. This sample has around 700,000 distinct CDR3 sequences, with around 40% found just once. This clonotype was seen at least ten times. The sequence came from a woman in her thirties or forties with Graves' hyperthyroidism. Sequencing input: blood.

The CDR3 loop is CASSPPDRTLYGYTF. The CDR3 coding sequence is TGTGCCAGCAGTCCCCCGGACAGGACACTCTATGGCTACACCTTC. The V call is TRBV19, the J call TRBJ1-2, with 7 bases lining up with TRBD1. The CDR3 is 15 amino acids. V was clipped by 9 bases and J by 4 bases; unmatched bases: 14. From germline, CDR1 is LNHDA and CDR2 SQIVND (reference sequence). The entire variable domain, with the rest obtained from reference TRBV19 and TRBJ1-2, is as follows: DGGITQSPKYLFRKEGQNVTLSCEQNLNHDAMYWYRQDPGQGLRLIYYSQIVNDFQKGDIAEGYSVSREKKESFPLTVTSAQKNPTAFYLCASSPPDRTLYGYTFGSGTRLTVV.